This T cell receptor beta chain was obtained from a study of T cells in Graves' hyperthyroidism and ophthalmopathy. Study-level points and caveats: From stable hyperthyroidism, ophthalmopathy was set apart by a 13 V-J model. Ophthalmopathy was predicted by the model a median of approximately six months ahead of onset.

From RNA transcripts, TCR beta CDR3 regions were amplified. RT-PCR in the first round (using the HTBI primer set) targeted the TCR CDR3. TCRdb re-analysed the multiplex PCR reads in MiXCR, keeping a single row per CDR3 protein. The sample consists of fewer than 750,000 distinct CDR3 sequences, approximately 15% of them appearing once. The CDR3 sequence is 16 residues long. V gave up 3 bases and J gave up 0 bases, with 11 bases separating them. In germline, CDR1 is MDHEN, CDR2 SYDVKM. Each ophthalmopathy patient scored at least 3 on the Clinical Activity Score and at least 4 on NOSPECS grade, with duration under 3 months. Source material for PBMCs was more than 7.5 ml fresh peripheral blood. This clonotype was seen a few times. Its specificity is not known.

Source material: blood. The J gene is TRBJ2-2, the V gene TRBV28, with D possibly being TRBD2 (5 bases). This receptor was identified in a woman in her 50s with Graves' ophthalmopathy. The CDR3 nucleotides are TGTGCCAGCAGTTTGGTGACTACACCGAACACCGGGGAGCTGTTTTTT. Translation gives CASSLVTTPNTGELFF.